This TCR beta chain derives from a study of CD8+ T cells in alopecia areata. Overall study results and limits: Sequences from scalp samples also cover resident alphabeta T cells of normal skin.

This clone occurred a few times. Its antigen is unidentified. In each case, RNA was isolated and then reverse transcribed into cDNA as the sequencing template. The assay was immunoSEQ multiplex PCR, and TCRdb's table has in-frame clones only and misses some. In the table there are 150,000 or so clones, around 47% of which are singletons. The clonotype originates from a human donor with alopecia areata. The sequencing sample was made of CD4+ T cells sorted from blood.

The CDR3 coding sequence is TGTGCCAGCAGCATCGGACAGGGGATGGAGACCCAGTACTTC. Encoded protein: CASSIGQGMETQYF. The rearrangement links TRBV7-9 to TRBJ2-5; 9 bases fit TRBD1. V shed 5 bases, J shed 5 bases, and the junction held 6 bases outside the gene matches. The germline V gene encodes CDR1 SEHNR and CDR2 FQNEAQ (reference sequence). This CDR3 region has 14 residues.